What follows are 19 T cell receptor beta chains derived from one specimen sequenced in a study of blood T cell repertoires in COVID-19. TCRdb keeps only in-frame clones here, not all; method: immunoSEQ multiplex PCR. The sample lists 130,000 or so clones, about four fifths occurring once. The sequencing sample was made of peripheral blood. The receptors originated from an elderly woman with acute or convalescent COVID-19.

This clone was seen only a few times. CDR3 loop: CAIRGSLADTQYF. The CDR3 DNA follows: TGTGCCATCCGGGGGAGTTTGGCAGATACGCAGTATTTT. The genes are TRBV10-3 and TRBJ2-3; TRBD2 is a possible D gene (6 bases). Germline loops: CDR1 ENHRY, CDR2 SYGVKD. The CDR3 runs 13 residues. Trimming took off 8 bases at V and 4 bases at J, with 13 bases between the two ends.

This chain connects TRBV18 to TRBJ2-5; TRBD1 aligns across 9 bases. CDR1 and CDR2 (germline): KGHSH, LQKENI. Losses at the gene ends were 5 bases for V and 5 bases for J; bases not matched to a gene: 6. The CDR3 extends over 14 amino acids. CDR3 in amino acids: CASSEATGGETQYF. The CDR3 DNA follows: TGTGCCAGCTCAGAAGCGACAGGGGGGGAGACCCAGTACTTC.

V and J are TRBV27 and TRBJ2-7; D not resolved. Trimming cost V 5 bases and J 5 bases, with 13 bases left between them. The germline CDR1 and CDR2 sequences are MNHEY and SMNVEV (reference sequence). The CDR3 is 13 residues long. The CDR3 bases are TGTGCCAGCAGTGGTCTTCTTGGCCACGAGCAGTACTTC. Translating gives CASSGLLGHEQYF.

The V gene is TRBV7-2, the J gene TRBJ2-3, with D perhaps matching TRBD2 (6 bases). The CDR3 spans 16 residues. Germline values: CDR1 SGHTA, CDR2 FQGNSA. V was trimmed by 0 bases and J by 0 bases, leaving 10 bases between them. CDR3 protein: CASSLARGTSTDTQYF. Here the CDR3 DNA reads TGTGCCAGCAGCTTAGCGCGGGGAACTAGCACAGATACGCAGTATTTT.

The chain joins TRBV7-2 to TRBJ1-1; no clear D. The germline V gene has CDR1 SGHTA and CDR2 FQGNSA. The V end was cut by 2 bases, the J end by 6 bases, with 13 bases between. The CDR3 is 14 amino acids. The CDR3: CASSLSTPGSEAFF. In DNA form, the CDR3 reads TGTGCCAGCAGCTTATCCACCCCGGGGTCTGAAGCTTTCTTT.

This chain's CDR3 is CASSFDRGNTGELFF. In nucleotides, the CDR3 is TGTGCCAGCAGTTTCGACAGGGGCAACACCGGGGAGCTGTTTTTT. The chain joins TRBV6-5 to TRBJ2-2; 8 bases align to TRBD1. Unmatched junction bases numbered 3, after V lost 4 bases and J lost 2 bases. Germline loops: CDR1 MNHEY, CDR2 SVGAGI. CDR3 length equals 15 residues.

This clone was seen only once. This chain joins TRBV5-4 and TRBJ1-6; D is possibly TRBD1 (6 bases). Germline assignment: CDR1 SGHNT and CDR2 YYREEE (reference sequence). Trimming shortened V by 4 bases and J by 8 bases, and 19 bases separated the two germline ends. This CDR3 is built from 16 residues. In nucleotides, the CDR3 is TGTGCCAGCAGCGGTCGTTCGCGGGGGCTTGATTCACCCCTCCACTTT. Encoded protein: CASSGRSRGLDSPLHF.

The chain has TRBV5-4 and TRBJ1-6; 9 nucleotides match TRBD1. CDR1 SGHNT and CDR2 YYREEE come from the germline V gene (reference sequence). V trimming: 4 bases; J trimming: 0 bases; junction bases outside the gene matches: 5. CDR3 length: 17 residues. The CDR3 DNA reads TGTGCCAGCAGCCCAAAGGGACAGGGCTCCTATAATTCACCCCTCCACTTT. Protein product: CASSPKGQGSYNSPLHF.

This clone was counted only a few times. The chain is built from TRBV7-3 and TRBJ2-1; D is perhaps TRBD1 (6 bases). The CDR3 has 16 residues. Looked up from germline, CDR1 is SGHTA and CDR2 is FQGTGA. V lost 6 bases and J lost 7, with 22 bases in between. The CDR3 DNA follows: TGTGCCAGCAGTAAAGGGGCAGGGGAGTCTCGGAATGAGCAGTTCTTC. It specifies CASSKGAGESRNEQFF.

The rearrangement uses TRBV30 and TRBJ1-2, with 7 bases fitting TRBD1. The CDR3 runs to 15 residues. Germline CDR1 reads GTSNPN; CDR2 reads SVGIG (reference sequence). Unmatched junction bases numbered 11, after V lost 3 bases and J lost 4 bases. The CDR3 bases are TGTGCCTGGAGCGCCGGGACAGCCATCCCCTATGGCTACACCTTC. It yields the protein CAWSAGTAIPYGYTF.

This clone was observed a handful of times. V gene TRBV7-9 combines with J gene TRBJ1-2, with D perhaps TRBD1 (5 bases). The CDR3 consists of 14 residues. Per the germline V gene, CDR1 is SEHNR and CDR2 is FQNEAQ (reference sequence). Trimming removed 5 bases from V and 2 bases from J, with 12 bases in between. CDR3 residues: CASSKSDRNYGYTF. The CDR3 region has the DNA TGTGCCAGCAGCAAGAGTGACAGAAACTATGGCTACACCTTC.

The CDR3 sequence: CASRALRNGYTF. The CDR3 coding sequence is TGTGCCAGCAGGGCCCTGAGGAATGGCTACACCTTC. The rearrangement uses TRBV12-3 or TRBV12-4 and TRBJ1-2; D is unresolved. V was cut by 6 bases and J by 6 bases, with 11 bases left in between. This CDR3 spans 12 amino acids.

The J gene is TRBJ1-5, the V gene TRBV5-6, with TRBD1 matching 9 bases. The junction had 13 bases not matched to a gene; V was cut back by 5 bases and J by 1 base. From germline, CDR1 is SGHDT and CDR2 YYEEEE. The CDR3 loop spans 18 amino acids. In DNA form, the CDR3 reads TGTGCCAGCAGTAGTACTGAATTGGGACAGGGAAGCAATCAGCCCCAGCATTTT. It is translated as CASSSTELGQGSNQPQHF.

This clone was counted between two and nine times. The chain joins TRBV25-1 to TRBJ2-1; maybe TRBD2 (6 bases). The CDR3 is made up of 11 amino acids. Germline V CDR1 and CDR2: MGHDK, SYGVNS. With 7 bases removed from V and 8 bases from J, the gap between germline ends came to 9 bases. CDR3 DNA sequence: TGTGCCAGCACATGGGGGGATGAGCAGTTCTTC. Translating gives CASTWGDEQFF.

This chain uses TRBV7-8 with TRBJ1-5, with unresolved D. Germline V gene lookup returns CDR1 SGHVS and CDR2 FQNEAQ. The CDR3 runs to 13 residues. The V gene lost 4 bases and the J gene lost 7 bases, with 11 bases spanning the gap. The CDR3 here is CASSSLQQQPQHF. The CDR3 DNA follows: TGTGCCAGCAGCTCTCTACAGCAGCAGCCCCAGCATTTT.

This chain uses TRBV6-6 with TRBJ2-7, with D perhaps matching TRBD1 (7 bases). CDR1 and CDR2 from the germline V gene are MNHNY and SVGAGI (reference sequence). V was trimmed by 5 bases and J by 4 bases, leaving 12 bases between them. The CDR3 length is 13 residues. CDR3 in DNA: TGTGCCAGCAGTCTGACAGGGAGGTACGAGCAGTACTTC. Its translation is CASSLTGRYEQYF.

This chain joins TRBV7-8 and TRBJ2-6, with 9 bases identical to TRBD1. Per the germline V gene, CDR1 is SGHVS and CDR2 is FQNEAQ. This CDR3 contains 18 residues. V lost 5 bases to trimming and J lost 0 bases; unmatched junction nucleotides: 8. DNA of the CDR3: TGTGCCAGCAGCCCAGACGGACAGGGGTACTCTGGGGCCAACGTCCTGACTTTC. Its translation: CASSPDGQGYSGANVLTF. The variable domain in full, completed from reference TRBV7-8 and TRBJ2-6, reads GAGVSQSPRYKVAKRGQDVALRCDPISGHVSLFWYQQALGQGPEFLTYFQNEAQLDKSGLPSDRFFAERPEGSVSTLKIQRTQQEDSAVYLCASSPDGQGYSGANVLTFGAGSRLTVL.

The CDR3 spells CASSQDGGWQPQHF. The CDR3 DNA reads as TGTGCCAGCAGCCAAGATGGGGGGTGGCAGCCCCAGCATTTT. The chain carries TRBV3-1 (or the pseudogene TRBV3-2) and TRBJ1-5, with D maybe TRBD1 (5 bases). Trimming removed 0 bases from V and 7 bases from J, with 10 bases in between. CDR3 size: 14 residues. Per the germline V gene, CDR1 is LGHDT and CDR2 is YNNKEL (reference sequence).

The rearrangement links TRBV7-9 to TRBJ1-6, with TRBD1 matching over 9 bases. The V and J ends lost 7 bases and 7 bases, in that order; junction bases with no gene match: 5. Germline values: CDR1 SEHNR, CDR2 FQNEAQ (reference sequence). There are 14 residues in the CDR3. The CDR3 reads CASTRDRANSPLHF. CDR3 nucleotide sequence: TGTGCCAGCACTAGGGACAGGGCGAATTCACCCCTCCACTTT.